This T cell receptor (beta chain) was retrieved from a study of shared clonotypes between healthy human individuals. In the study overall: Samples came from two female and a few male donors aged 18 to 49.

Nashville, Tennessee was home to all donors, each a Caucasian adult. Original processing notes: ImmunoSEQ output held junction-only sequences without quality scores, so filtering differed. Only in-frame clones appear in the TCRdb table, and some are missing; sequencing was by immunoSEQ multiplex PCR. Clone size and the V and J calls come from that table; the DNA yielded D and trimming. This table has some 1.5 million clones, roughly 96% appearing once. CDR3 length: 14 residues. Germline CDR1 and CDR2: SQVTM and ANQGSEA. The sequenced sample consisted of naive CD4+ T cells sorted from blood. Subset described: CD45RA+ positively selected. The receptor comes from a man aged 25-40 years in good health. This rearrangement joins TRBV29-1 to TRBJ2-7; D is perhaps TRBD2 (5 bases). Written as DNA, the CDR3 is TGCAGATTCCCAAAGGGAGAAGCGGAATACGAGCAGTACTTC. Amino acids: CRFPKGEAEYEQYF.